The clone carrying this T cell receptor beta chain was counted many times. The cDNA was synthesized by 5'RACE incorporating 10-nucleotide random UMIs. Using its own MiXCR run on the 5' RACE reads, TCRdb lists one record per CDR3 protein. Among tens of thousands of distinct CDR3 sequences listed, just under 6% were seen once. The data derive from a study of neurological immune-mediated disorders. V was pared by 4 bases and J by 2 bases, with 11 bases between. Germline V gene sequence: CDR1 MNHNY, CDR2 SVGAGI (reference sequence). This CDR3 has 14 amino acids. Sorted libraries used approximately 910,000 CD4+ or CD8+ T cells.

The sequence was collected from a woman younger than 35 with multiple sclerosis. V is TRBV6-6 and J is TRBJ1-1; D remains ambiguous. The sample consisted of CD4+ T cells from blood. DNA of the CDR3: TGTGCCAGCAGTTTAGGGCAGTTAAACACTGAAGCTTTCTTT. This encodes CASSLGQLNTEAFF.